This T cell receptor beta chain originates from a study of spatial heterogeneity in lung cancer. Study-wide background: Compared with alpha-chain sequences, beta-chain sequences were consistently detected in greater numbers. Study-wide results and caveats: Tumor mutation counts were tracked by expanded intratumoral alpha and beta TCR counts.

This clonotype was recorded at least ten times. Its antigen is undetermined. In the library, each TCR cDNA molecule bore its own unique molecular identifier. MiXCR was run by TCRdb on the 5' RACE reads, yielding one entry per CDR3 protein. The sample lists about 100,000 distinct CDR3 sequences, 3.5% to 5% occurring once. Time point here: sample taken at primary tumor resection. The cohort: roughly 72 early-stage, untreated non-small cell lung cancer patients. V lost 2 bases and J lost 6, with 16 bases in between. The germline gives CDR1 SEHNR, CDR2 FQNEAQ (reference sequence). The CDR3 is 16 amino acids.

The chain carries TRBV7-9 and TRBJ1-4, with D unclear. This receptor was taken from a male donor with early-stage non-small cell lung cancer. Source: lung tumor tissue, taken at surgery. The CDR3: CASSLPTGPLDEKLFF. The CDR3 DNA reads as TGTGCCAGCAGCTTACCAACCGGCCCGCTAGATGAAAAACTGTTTTTT.